This TCR beta chain comes out of a study of cytomegalovirus exposure and HLA in healthy donors. Study results and limitations: TCR beta chain V- and J-gene trimming was linked, in a later analysis, to a missense variant in DCLRE1C.

The PCR contained 60 Vbeta and 13 Jbeta primers. Libraries were prepared by immunoSEQ multiplex PCR; TCRdb keeps only in-frame clonotypes and omits some of them. The data contain some 150,000 clones, 80% to 90% of them singletons. Notes on this clone: The antigen is unknown.

Sequencing input: PBMCs. This receptor was taken from a woman between 25 and 40 years old in good health and CMV-seropositive.

CDR3: CASSRPRQGAVGTDTQYF. The CDR3 DNA is TGTGCCAGCAGCCGGCCTCGACAGGGGGCAGTTGGCACAGATACGCAGTATTTT. This chain connects TRBV7-9 to TRBJ2-3, with 10 nucleotides matching TRBD1. Germline V gene sequence: CDR1 SEHNR, CDR2 FQNEAQ (reference sequence). The CDR3 totals 18 residues. Trimming removed 5 bases from V and 1 base from J; junction bases left unmatched: 12.